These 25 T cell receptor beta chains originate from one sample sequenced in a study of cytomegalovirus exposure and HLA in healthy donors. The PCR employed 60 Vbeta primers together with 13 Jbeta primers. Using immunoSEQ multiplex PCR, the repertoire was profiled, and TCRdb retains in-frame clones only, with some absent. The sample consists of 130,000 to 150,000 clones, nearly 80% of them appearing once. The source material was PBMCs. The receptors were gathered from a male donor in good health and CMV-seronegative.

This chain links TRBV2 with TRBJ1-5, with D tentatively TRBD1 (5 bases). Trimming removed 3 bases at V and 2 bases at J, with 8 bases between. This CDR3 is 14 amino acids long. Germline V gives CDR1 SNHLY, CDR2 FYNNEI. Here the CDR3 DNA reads TGTGCCAGCAGTGACAGGGCTGGCAATCAGCCCCAGCATTTT. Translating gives CASSDRAGNQPQHF.

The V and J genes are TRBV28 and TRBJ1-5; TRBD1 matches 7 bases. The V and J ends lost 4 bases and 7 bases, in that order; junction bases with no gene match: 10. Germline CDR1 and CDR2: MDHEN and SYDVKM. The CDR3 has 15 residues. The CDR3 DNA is TGTGCCAGCAGTTACAAAGACAGGGCCGGACAGCCCCAGCATTTT. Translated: CASSYKDRAGQPQHF.

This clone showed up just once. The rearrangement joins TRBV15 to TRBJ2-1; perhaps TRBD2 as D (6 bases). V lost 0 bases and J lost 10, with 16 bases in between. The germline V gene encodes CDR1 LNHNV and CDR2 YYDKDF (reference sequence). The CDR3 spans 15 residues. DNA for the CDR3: TGTGCCACCAGCAGAGATAATTTCGGGGGTGACGAGCAGTTCTTC. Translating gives CATSRDNFGGDEQFF.

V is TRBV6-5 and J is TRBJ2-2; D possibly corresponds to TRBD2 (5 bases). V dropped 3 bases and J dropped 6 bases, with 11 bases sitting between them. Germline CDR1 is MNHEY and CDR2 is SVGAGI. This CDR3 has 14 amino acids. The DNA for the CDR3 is TGTGCCAGCAGTTATTCAGCCGGGGCCGGGGAGCTGTTTTTT. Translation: CASSYSAGAGELFF.

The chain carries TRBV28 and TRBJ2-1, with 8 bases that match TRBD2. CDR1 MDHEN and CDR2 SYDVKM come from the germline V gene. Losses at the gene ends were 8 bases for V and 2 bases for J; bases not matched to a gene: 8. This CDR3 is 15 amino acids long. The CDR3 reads CASASGGETYNEQFF. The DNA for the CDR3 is TGTGCCAGCGCCTCGGGGGGGGAGACCTACAATGAGCAGTTCTTC.

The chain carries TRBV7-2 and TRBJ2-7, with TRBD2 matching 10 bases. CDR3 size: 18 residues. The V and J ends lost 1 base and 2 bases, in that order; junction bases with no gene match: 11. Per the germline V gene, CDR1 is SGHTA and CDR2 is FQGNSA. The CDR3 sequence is CASSLVWTSGSGAYEQYF. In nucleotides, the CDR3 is TGTGCCAGCAGCTTAGTTTGGACTAGCGGATCCGGCGCCTACGAGCAGTACTTC.

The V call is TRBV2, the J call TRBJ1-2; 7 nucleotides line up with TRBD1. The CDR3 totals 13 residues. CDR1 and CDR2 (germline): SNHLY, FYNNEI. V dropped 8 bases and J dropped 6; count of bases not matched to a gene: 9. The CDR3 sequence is CASVGTVVNGYTF. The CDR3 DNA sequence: TGTGCCAGCGTTGGGACAGTCGTGAATGGCTACACCTTC. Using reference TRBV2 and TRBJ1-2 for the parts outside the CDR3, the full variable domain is EPEVTQTPSHQVTQMGQEVILRCVPISNHLYFYWYRQILGQKVEFLVSFYNNEISEKSEIFDDQFSVERPDGSNFTLKIRSTKLEDSAMYFCASVGTVVNGYTFGSGTRLTVV.

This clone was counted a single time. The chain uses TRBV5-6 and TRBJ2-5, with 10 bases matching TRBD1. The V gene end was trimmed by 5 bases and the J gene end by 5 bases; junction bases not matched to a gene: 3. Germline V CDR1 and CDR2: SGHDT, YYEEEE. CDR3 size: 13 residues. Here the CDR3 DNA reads TGTGCCAGCAGGGGACAGGGGATGGAGACCCAGTACTTC. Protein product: CASRGQGMETQYF.

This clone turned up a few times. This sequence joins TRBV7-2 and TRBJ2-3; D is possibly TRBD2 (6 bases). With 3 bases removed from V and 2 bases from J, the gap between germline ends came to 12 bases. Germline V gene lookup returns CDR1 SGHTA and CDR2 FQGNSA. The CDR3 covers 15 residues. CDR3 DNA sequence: TGTGCCAGCAGCTTGGGGACTTACCCCACAGATACGCAGTATTTT. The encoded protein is CASSLGTYPTDTQYF.

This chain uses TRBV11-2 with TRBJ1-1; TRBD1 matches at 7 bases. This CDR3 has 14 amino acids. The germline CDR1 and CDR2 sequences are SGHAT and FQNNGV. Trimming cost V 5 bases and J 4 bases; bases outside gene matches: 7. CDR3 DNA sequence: TGTGCCAGCAGCCTCATCGACAGGGCCACTGAAGCTTTCTTT. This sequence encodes CASSLIDRATEAFF. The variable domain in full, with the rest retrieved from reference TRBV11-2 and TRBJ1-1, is EAGVAQSPRYKIIEKRQSVAFWCNPISGHATLYWYQQILGQGPKLLIQFQNNGVVDDSQLPKDRFSAERLKGVDSTLKIQPAKLEDSAVYLCASSLIDRATEAFFGQGTRLTVV.

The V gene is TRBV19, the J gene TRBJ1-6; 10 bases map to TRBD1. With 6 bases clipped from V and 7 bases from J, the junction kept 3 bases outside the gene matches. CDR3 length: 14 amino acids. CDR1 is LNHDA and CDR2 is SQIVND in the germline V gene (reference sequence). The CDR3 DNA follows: TGTGCCAGTAGGGACAGGGGGAGCAATTCACCCCTCCACTTT. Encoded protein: CASRDRGSNSPLHF.

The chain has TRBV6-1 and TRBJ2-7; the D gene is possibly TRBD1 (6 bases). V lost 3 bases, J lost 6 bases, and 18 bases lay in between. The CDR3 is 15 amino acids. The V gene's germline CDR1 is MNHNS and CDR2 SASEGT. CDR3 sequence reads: CASSEYQGLDAEQYF. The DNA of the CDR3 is TGTGCCAGCAGTGAGTACCAGGGGCTTGACGCCGAGCAGTACTTC.

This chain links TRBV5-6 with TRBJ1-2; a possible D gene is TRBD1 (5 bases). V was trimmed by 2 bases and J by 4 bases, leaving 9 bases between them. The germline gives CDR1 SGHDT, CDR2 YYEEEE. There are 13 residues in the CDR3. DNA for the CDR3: TGTGCCAGCAGCTTTCAGGGCACCTATGGCTACACCTTC. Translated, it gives CASSFQGTYGYTF.

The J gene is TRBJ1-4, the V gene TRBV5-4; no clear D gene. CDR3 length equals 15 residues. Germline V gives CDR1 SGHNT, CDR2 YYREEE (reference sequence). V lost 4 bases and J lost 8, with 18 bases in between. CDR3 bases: TGTGCCAGCAGCGGCGGGCGGGCCGGACGGGAAAAACTGTTTTTT. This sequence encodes CASSGGRAGREKLFF.

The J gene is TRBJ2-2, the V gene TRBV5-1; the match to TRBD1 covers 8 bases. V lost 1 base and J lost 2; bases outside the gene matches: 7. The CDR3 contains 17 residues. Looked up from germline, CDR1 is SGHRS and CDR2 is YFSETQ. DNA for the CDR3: TGCGCCAGCAGCTTGAGGGCGGGACAGGCCAACACCGGGGAGCTGTTTTTT. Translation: CASSLRAGQANTGELFF.

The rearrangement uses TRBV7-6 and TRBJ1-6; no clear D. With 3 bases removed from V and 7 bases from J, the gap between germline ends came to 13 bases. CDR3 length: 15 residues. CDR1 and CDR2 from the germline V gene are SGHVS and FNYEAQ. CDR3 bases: TGTGCCAGCAGCTTCCGGACGGACTACAATTCACCCCTCCACTTT. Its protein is CASSFRTDYNSPLHF.

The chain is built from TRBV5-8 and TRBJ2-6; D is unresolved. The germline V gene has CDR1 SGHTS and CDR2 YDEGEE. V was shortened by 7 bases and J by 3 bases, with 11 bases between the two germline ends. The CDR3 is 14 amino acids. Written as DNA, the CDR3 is TGTGCCAGCCACCATCCTAATGGGGCCAACGTCCTGACTTTC. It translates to CASHHPNGANVLTF.

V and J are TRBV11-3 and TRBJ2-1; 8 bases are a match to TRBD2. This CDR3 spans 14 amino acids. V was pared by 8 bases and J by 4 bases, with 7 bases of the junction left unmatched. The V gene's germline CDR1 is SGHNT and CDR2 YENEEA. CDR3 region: CASAPGGAYNEQFF. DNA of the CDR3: TGTGCCAGCGCCCCCGGGGGGGCTTACAATGAGCAGTTCTTC. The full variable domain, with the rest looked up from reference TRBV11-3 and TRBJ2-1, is EAGVVQSPRYKIIEKKQPVAFWCNPISGHNTLYWYLQNLGQGPELLIRYENEEAVDDSQLPKDRFSAERLKGVDSTLKIQPAELGDSAVYLCASAPGGAYNEQFFGPGTRLTVL.

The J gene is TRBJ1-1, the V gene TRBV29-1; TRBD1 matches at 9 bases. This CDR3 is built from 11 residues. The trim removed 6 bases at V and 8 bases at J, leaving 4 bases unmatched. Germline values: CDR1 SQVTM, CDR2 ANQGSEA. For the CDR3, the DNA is TGCAGCGTGACAGGGACAGGGGAAGCTTTCTTT. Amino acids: CSVTGTGEAFF.

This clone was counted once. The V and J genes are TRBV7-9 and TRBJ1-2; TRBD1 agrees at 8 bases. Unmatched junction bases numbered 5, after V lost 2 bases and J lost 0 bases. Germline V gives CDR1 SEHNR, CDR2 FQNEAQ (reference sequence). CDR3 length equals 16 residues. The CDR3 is CASSLFAGQANYGYTF. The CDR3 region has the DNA TGTGCCAGCAGCTTATTCGCGGGACAGGCTAACTATGGCTACACCTTC.

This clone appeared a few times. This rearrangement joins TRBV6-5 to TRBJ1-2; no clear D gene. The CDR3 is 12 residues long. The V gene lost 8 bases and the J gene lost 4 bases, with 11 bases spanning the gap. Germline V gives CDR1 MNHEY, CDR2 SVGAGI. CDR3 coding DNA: TGTGCCAGCTCTGACGGAGGCTATGGCTACACCTTC. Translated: CASSDGGYGYTF.

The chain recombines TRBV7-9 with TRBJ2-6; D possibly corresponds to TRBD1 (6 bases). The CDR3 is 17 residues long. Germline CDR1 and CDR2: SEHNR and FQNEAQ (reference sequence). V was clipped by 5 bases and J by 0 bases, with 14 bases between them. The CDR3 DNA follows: TGTGCCAGCAGCAGCTACAGGGATCCCTCTGGGGCCAACGTCCTGACTTTC. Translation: CASSSYRDPSGANVLTF.

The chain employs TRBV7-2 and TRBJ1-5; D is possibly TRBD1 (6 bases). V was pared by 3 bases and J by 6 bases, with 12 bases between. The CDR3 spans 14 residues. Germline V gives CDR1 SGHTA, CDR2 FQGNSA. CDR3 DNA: TGTGCCAGCAGCTTCTCAGGGGTCGGTCAGCCCCAGCATTTT. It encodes CASSFSGVGQPQHF.

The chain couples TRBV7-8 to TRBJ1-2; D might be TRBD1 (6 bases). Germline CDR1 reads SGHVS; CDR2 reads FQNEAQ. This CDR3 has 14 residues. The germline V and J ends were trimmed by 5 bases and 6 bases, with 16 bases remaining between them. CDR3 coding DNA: TGTGCCAGCAGCCCAGGATCAGGGGTCAATGGCTACACCTTC. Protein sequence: CASSPGSGVNGYTF.

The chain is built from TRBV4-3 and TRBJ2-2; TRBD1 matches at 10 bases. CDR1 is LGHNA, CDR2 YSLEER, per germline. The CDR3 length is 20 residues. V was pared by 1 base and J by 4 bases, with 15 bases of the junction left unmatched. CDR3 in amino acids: CASSQGFRDRGLQVTGELFF. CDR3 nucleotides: TGCGCCAGCAGCCAAGGGTTCAGGGACAGGGGTCTACAAGTCACCGGGGAGCTGTTTTTT.